The clone carrying this T cell receptor (beta chain) was recorded once. These data originate in a study of blood T cell dynamics during melanoma immunotherapy. Sample time point: week 3, after first cycle of checkpoint inhibitor. CDR3 size: 14 residues. The germline CDR1 and CDR2 sequences are MNHEY and SVGAGI. Trimming cost V 0 bases and J 8 bases; bases outside gene matches: 5. The table came from immunoSEQ multiplex PCR; TCRdb's copy has only in-frame clones and leaves some out. The top ten clones hold 0.9% of a sample with about 1,900 clones, almost 95% of them seen once. The source material was effector memory CD8+ T cells from blood, sampled from a patient treated with checkpoint blockade. This clonotype was sampled from a human donor with melanoma. The rearrangement links TRBV6-5 to TRBJ1-2; 8 bases fit TRBD1. The CDR3 DNA follows: TGTGCCAGCAGTTACTCTACAGGGGGTGACGGCTACACCTTC. This sequence encodes CASSYSTGGDGYTF.